Each of the 6 T cell receptor beta chains below was sequenced from the same sample in a study of Graves' ophthalmopathy and Graves' hyperthyroidism. Scientists amplified the TCR beta CDR3 regions from RNA transcripts. First-round RT-PCR with HTBI primers preceded a second-round multiplex PCR. TCRdb re-called the multiplex PCR reads through MiXCR, storing one row per CDR3 protein. The sample gives roughly 400,000 distinct CDR3 sequences, around 18% of which show up once; roughly 1.4% is in the top ten. Sequenced material: peripheral blood. Receptors originate from a woman aged 18-29 years with Graves' ophthalmopathy.

The sample holds many counts of this clonotype. V gene TRBV30 combines with J gene TRBJ1-6; D call uncertain. This CDR3 has 14 residues. V lost 3 bases, J lost 5 bases, and 11 bases lay in between. The germline V gene has CDR1 GTSNPN and CDR2 SVGIG (reference sequence). Here the CDR3 reads CAWRSGLHNSPLHF. The CDR3 DNA reads as TGTGCCTGGAGAAGCGGACTGCATAATTCACCCCTCCACTTT.

This clonotype occurred many times. The chain couples TRBV6-2 or TRBV6-3 to TRBJ2-3; D call uncertain. V gave up 2 bases and J gave up 6 bases, with 18 bases separating them. CDR1 is MNHEY, CDR2 SVGEGT, per germline. The CDR3 is 16 amino acids. CDR3 amino acids: CASSYGFVLPLDTQYF. CDR3 in DNA: TGTGCCAGCAGTTACGGTTTCGTTCTCCCCCTGGATACGCAGTATTTT.

This clonotype was observed at least ten times. This chain links TRBV18 with TRBJ2-7; D ambiguous. Germline values: CDR1 KGHSH, CDR2 LQKENI. V shed 3 bases and J shed 5 bases, with 17 bases lying between them. This CDR3 region has 15 residues. This CDR3 is CASSPTGRGGDEQYF. CDR3 DNA: TGTGCCAGCTCACCGACTGGACGAGGCGGAGACGAGCAGTACTTC.

This clonotype was detected many times. The rearrangement links TRBV25-1 to TRBJ2-4; TRBD1 or TRBD2 may be the D gene (5 bases each). This CDR3 region has 14 residues. The V end was cut by 2 bases, the J end by 4 bases, with 9 bases between. Germline assignment: CDR1 MGHDK and CDR2 SYGVNS. DNA of the CDR3: TGTGCCAGCAGTGAAGGGGGAGTGAAAAACATTCAGTACTTC. This codes for CASSEGGVKNIQYF.

This clonotype was seen at least ten times. The chain combines TRBV30 with TRBJ2-2; TRBD2 matches at 8 bases. Trimming at V came to 4 bases and at J to 6 bases, leaving 13 bases not matched to a gene. The CDR3 consists of 16 residues. Germline assignment: CDR1 GTSNPN and CDR2 SVGIG (reference sequence). CDR3 sequence reads: CAWIGLAGERSGELFF. The CDR3 DNA reads as TGTGCCTGGATAGGTCTAGCGGGCGAGAGGTCCGGGGAGCTGTTTTTT.

This clonotype was observed many times. V is TRBV6-5 and J is TRBJ1-6; TRBD1 agrees at 11 bases. CDR1 and CDR2 (germline): MNHEY, SVGAGI. CDR3 length equals 15 residues. Trimming cost V 2 bases and J 6 bases; bases outside gene matches: 0. This chain's CDR3 is CASSYGTGGNSPLHF. The CDR3, as DNA: TGTGCCAGCAGTTACGGGACAGGGGGTAATTCACCCCTCCACTTT.